This T cell receptor (beta chain) was retrieved from a study of cytomegalovirus exposure and HLA in healthy donors. Study-level results: Productive rates of about 87% or about 30% were seen for most TCR beta V segments in an earlier analysis.

To note about this clone: No antigen is known for it.

Deletions cut 2 bases from V and 6 bases from J, with 7 bases between. Germline CDR1 reads MNHEY; CDR2 reads SMNVEV (reference sequence). The CDR3 sequence is 13 residues long. A multiplex PCR was run with 60 Vbeta primers and 13 Jbeta primers. Assay: immunoSEQ multiplex PCR; the TCRdb copy retains only in-frame clones and omits some. The data contain some 150,000 clones, around 79% of them seen just once; the ten biggest clones take up approximately 6%. The receptor comes from a middle-aged man in good health and CMV-seropositive. Specimen: PBMCs. V usage is TRBV27 and J usage is TRBJ2-2, with unresolved D. CDR3 bases: TGTGCCAGCAGTTTAACAGAAGCCGGGGAGCTGTTTTTT. Residues: CASSLTEAGELFF.